This note documents a single TCR beta chain sequence. Its antigen is unidentified. This sample stems from a study of shared clonotypes between healthy human individuals. Findings of the study overall: Sampling was confined to blood; repertoires within tissues likely differ. It was the non-shared clonotypes that had lower generation probabilities than clonotypes shared by all four donors.

The V and J ends lost 4 bases and 6 bases respectively, with 28 bases between them. This CDR3 is built from 19 residues. The assay was immunoSEQ multiplex PCR, and TCRdb's table has in-frame clones only and misses some. The sample includes about 680,000 clones, roughly 72% seen only once; the top ten take roughly 2%. The material sequenced was memory CD4+ T cells sorted from blood. The subset: CD45RA-negative fraction. This clonotype was sampled from a woman aged 25 to 39 in good health. The V gene is TRBV6-7, the J gene TRBJ1-5; D gene ambiguous. TRBV6-7 is an ORF for which the function is uncertain. The CDR3 nucleotides read TGTGCCAGCAGTTCCTCCCGGCAGAAAAGGCCCCCAATGGGTCAGCCCCAGCATTTT. Protein sequence: CASSSSRQKRPPMGQPQHF.